One T cell receptor (beta chain) is described in this entry. Authors' data handling: The assay estimated nucleated cells by amplifying reference gene primers. The protocol was immunoSEQ multiplex PCR, while the TCRdb copy is restricted to in-frame clones and leaves out a portion. The DNA was the basis for D and trimming; V, J and clone size are from that table. Of about 160,000 clones listed, about 90% are singletons. The source of the sample is a study of blood T cell repertoires in COVID-19. Background on the study: COVID-19 samples collected from the United States, Italy and Spain covered acute and convalescent phases. Nucleic acid was either cDNA or gDNA, and it came from T cells, B-cell-depleted T cells, or PBMCs.

The germline CDR1 and CDR2 sequences are SGHRS and YFSETQ. The CDR3 covers 16 residues. Trimming took 0 bases from V and 15 from J; bases not matched to a gene: 14. The rearrangement uses TRBV5-1 and TRBJ1-6; TRBD1 matches 8 bases. This sequence originates from a woman aged 70-85 years with acute or convalescent COVID-19. Sequences were obtained from peripheral blood. The CDR3 protein is CASSLEATTQGTGLHF. CDR3 DNA: TGCGCCAGCAGCTTGGAGGCGACGACCCAGGGGACAGGCCTCCACTTT.